The rows below give T cell receptor beta chains drawn from one sample of a study of blood T cells in healthy people across ages. Via MiXCR, TCRdb re-called the 5' RACE reads, giving one row per CDR3 protein. The table shows more than 1,000,000 distinct CDR3 sequences, with under 30% occurring only once. These same data were also listed under a study on T cells of mothers and their children.

The sequencing input was blood. These receptors originate from a girl aged 2 to 10 in good health. Each CDR3 is given with its conserved first and last residue. The D gene is left open where the match is weak. The size of a clone is reported for some rows only, either as once, few or many, or as a class for expanded clones.

V gene: TRBV2
J gene: TRBJ2-7
clone size: few
D gene: -
CDR3 protein: CASRQGRYEQYF
CDR3 DNA: TGTGCCAGCAGGCAGGGACGGTACGAGCAGTACTTC

V gene: TRBV4-3
J gene: TRBJ1-3
clone size: few
D gene: TRBD1
CDR3 protein: CASSPMDRDSGNTIYF
CDR3 DNA: TGCGCCAGCAGCCCGATGGACAGGGACTCTGGAAACACCATATATTTT

V gene: TRBV6-2/TRBV6-3
J gene: TRBJ2-7
clone size: few
D gene: -
CDR3 protein: CAIASSYEQYF
CDR3 DNA: TGTGCCATCGCTTCTAGCTACGAGCAGTACTTC

V gene: TRBV6-2/TRBV6-3
J gene: TRBJ2-4
clone size: -
D gene: -
CDR3 protein: CASSYSRLRGGIQYF
CDR3 DNA: TGTGCCAGCAGTTACTCGCGCCTACGTGGCGGCATTCAGTACTTC

V gene: TRBV7-3
J gene: TRBJ2-7
clone size: few
D gene: -
CDR3 protein: CASSYETGKSLGEQYF
CDR3 DNA: TGTGCCAGCAGCTATGAAACAGGGAAATCATTGGGCGAGCAGTACTTC

V gene: TRBV4-1
J gene: TRBJ1-6
clone size: -
D gene: -
CDR3 protein: CASSLSRDLGSPLHF
CDR3 DNA: TGCGCCAGCAGCCTTTCAAGGGATTTGGGCTCACCCCTCCACTTT

V gene: TRBV4-1
J gene: TRBJ2-3
clone size: -
D gene: -
CDR3 protein: CASRRGMTPDTQYF
CDR3 DNA: TGCGCCAGCCGACGTGGAATGACACCAGATACGCAGTATTTT

V gene: TRBV11-2
J gene: TRBJ2-1
clone size: -
D gene: -
CDR3 protein: CASSLSSPREQFF
CDR3 DNA: TGTGCCAGCAGCTTAAGTTCTCCGCGGGAGCAGTTCTTC

V gene: TRBV7-2
J gene: TRBJ2-5
clone size: few
D gene: TRBD1
CDR3 protein: CASSLSTGVTQETQYF
CDR3 DNA: TGTGCCAGCAGCTTATCGACAGGGGTTACCCAAGAGACCCAGTACTTC

V gene: TRBV18
J gene: TRBJ2-5
clone size: many
D gene: -
CDR3 protein: CASSQYQETQYF
CDR3 DNA: TGTGCCAGCAGCCAGTACCAAGAGACCCAGTACTTC

V gene: TRBV7-2
J gene: TRBJ2-1
clone size: many
D gene: -
CDR3 protein: CASGLSGGGGVEQFF
CDR3 DNA: TGTGCCTCCGGTCTTTCAGGGGGGGGCGGGGTAGAGCAGTTCTTC

V gene: TRBV13
J gene: TRBJ2-5
clone size: -
D gene: -
CDR3 protein: CASSTRTRGETQYF
CDR3 DNA: TGTGCCAGCAGTACTAGAACCCGGGGGGAGACCCAGTACTTC

V gene: TRBV4-3
J gene: TRBJ1-1
clone size: -
D gene: -
CDR3 protein: CASSQDKLSLNTEAFF
CDR3 DNA: TGCGCCAGCAGCCAAGATAAGTTATCGCTGAACACTGAAGCTTTCTTT

V gene: TRBV4-3
J gene: TRBJ2-3
clone size: many
D gene: -
CDR3 protein: CASSQVGSVADTQYF
CDR3 DNA: TGCGCCAGCAGCCAAGTCGGTTCCGTGGCAGATACGCAGTATTTT

V gene: TRBV7-9
J gene: TRBJ1-6
clone size: few
D gene: -
CDR3 protein: CASSLEIYDSPLHF
CDR3 DNA: TGTGCCAGCAGCTTGGAGATTTACGATTCACCCCTCCACTTT

V gene: TRBV16
J gene: TRBJ2-4
clone size: few
D gene: TRBD1
CDR3 protein: CASSPRTGGIQYF
CDR3 DNA: TGTGCCAGCAGCCCAAGGACAGGGGGCATTCAGTACTTC

V gene: TRBV27
J gene: TRBJ2-7
clone size: -
D gene: -
CDR3 protein: CASSRHSLPGNEQYF
CDR3 DNA: TGTGCCAGCAGTAGACACAGCCTCCCCGGGAACGAGCAGTACTTC

V gene: TRBV12-3/TRBV12-4
J gene: TRBJ2-2
clone size: once
D gene: TRBD2
CDR3 protein: CASSSSGGSTGELFF
CDR3 DNA: TGTGCCAGCAGTTCAAGCGGGGGCAGCACCGGGGAGCTGTTTTTT

V gene: TRBV7-9
J gene: TRBJ2-7
clone size: -
D gene: TRBD2
CDR3 protein: CAETSGSYEQYF
CDR3 DNA: TGTGCCGAGACTAGCGGTTCCTACGAGCAGTACTTC

V gene: TRBV4-1
J gene: TRBJ2-1
clone size: -
D gene: TRBD2
CDR3 protein: CASSQDGVVGGGASNEQFF
CDR3 DNA: TGCGCCAGCAGCCAAGACGGGGTTGTAGGCGGGGGGGCCAGCAATGAGCAGTTCTTC

V gene: TRBV4-1
J gene: TRBJ2-5
clone size: few
D gene: TRBD2
CDR3 protein: CASSQPGGAGSETQYF
CDR3 DNA: TGCGCCAGCAGCCAACCGGGGGGGGCAGGTTCGGAGACCCAGTACTTC

V gene: TRBV5-4
J gene: TRBJ2-4
clone size: -
D gene: -
CDR3 protein: CASSASRGPAKNIQYF
CDR3 DNA: TGTGCCAGCAGCGCGTCCAGGGGACCAGCCAAAAACATTCAGTACTTC

V gene: TRBV6-5
J gene: TRBJ1-1
clone size: few
D gene: TRBD1
CDR3 protein: CASSYSGTGKTEAFF
CDR3 DNA: TGTGCCAGCAGTTACTCCGGGACAGGAAAGACTGAAGCTTTCTTT

V gene: TRBV14
J gene: TRBJ2-5
clone size: -
D gene: -
CDR3 protein: CASSQARGPGETQYF
CDR3 DNA: TGTGCCAGCAGCCAAGCACGAGGCCCAGGGGAGACCCAGTACTTC

V gene: TRBV24-1
J gene: TRBJ1-1
clone size: -
D gene: -
CDR3 protein: CATSDLSQERNTEAFF
CDR3 DNA: TGTGCCACCAGTGATTTGAGTCAAGAGAGGAACACTGAAGCTTTCTTT

V gene: TRBV7-9
J gene: TRBJ2-7
clone size: few
D gene: -
CDR3 protein: CASSSGGTVSYEQYF
CDR3 DNA: TGTGCCAGCAGCTCAGGCGGGACGGTTTCCTACGAGCAGTACTTC

V gene: TRBV9
J gene: TRBJ2-5
clone size: -
D gene: TRBD2
CDR3 protein: CASSVGGGGFGETQYF
CDR3 DNA: TGTGCCAGCAGCGTAGGAGGCGGGGGGTTCGGGGAGACCCAGTACTTC

V gene: TRBV12-3/TRBV12-4
J gene: TRBJ2-2
clone size: few
D gene: -
CDR3 protein: CASTGAKGVRIGELFF
CDR3 DNA: TGTGCCAGCACCGGGGCGAAGGGGGTGAGGATCGGGGAGCTGTTTTTT

V gene: TRBV6-5
J gene: TRBJ2-2
clone size: few
D gene: -
CDR3 protein: CASQRSGELFF
CDR3 DNA: TGTGCCAGTCAGAGGAGTGGGGAGCTGTTTTTT

V gene: TRBV4-2
J gene: TRBJ1-4
clone size: many
D gene: -
CDR3 protein: CASSQDPEKLFF
CDR3 DNA: TGTGCCAGCAGCCAAGATCCGGAAAAACTGTTTTTT

V gene: TRBV9
J gene: TRBJ2-3
clone size: once
D gene: -
CDR3 protein: CASSGGYSTDTQYF
CDR3 DNA: TGTGCCAGCAGCGGGGGATACTCCACAGATACGCAGTATTTT

V gene: TRBV7-2
J gene: TRBJ2-5
clone size: many
D gene: -
CDR3 protein: CASSLRRAQETQYF
CDR3 DNA: TGTGCCAGCAGCTTAAGGAGGGCTCAAGAGACCCAGTACTTC

V gene: TRBV20-1
J gene: TRBJ2-3
clone size: few
D gene: -
CDR3 protein: CSARDPSTDTQYF
CDR3 DNA: TGCAGTGCTAGAGATCCTAGCACAGATACGCAGTATTTT

V gene: TRBV29-1
J gene: TRBJ2-5
clone size: -
D gene: TRBD2
CDR3 protein: CSGNSGAGETQYF
CDR3 DNA: TGCAGCGGCAATAGCGGGGCAGGGGAGACCCAGTACTTC

V gene: TRBV29-1
J gene: TRBJ2-4
clone size: few
D gene: -
CDR3 protein: CSVIAGQNIQYF
CDR3 DNA: TGCAGCGTTATAGCAGGTCAAAACATTCAGTACTTC

V gene: TRBV29-1
J gene: TRBJ1-2
clone size: -
D gene: -
CDR3 protein: CSVRTLTNYGYTF
CDR3 DNA: TGCAGCGTCAGGACACTGACTAACTATGGCTACACCTTC

V gene: TRBV6-5
J gene: TRBJ2-1
clone size: -
D gene: TRBD1
CDR3 protein: CASSYRGRGLPNEQFF
CDR3 DNA: TGTGCCAGCAGTTACCGGGGCAGGGGGCTACCCAATGAGCAGTTCTTC

V gene: TRBV29-1
J gene: TRBJ2-7
clone size: few
D gene: -
CDR3 protein: CSVLWQSYEQYF
CDR3 DNA: TGCAGCGTTTTGTGGCAGTCCTACGAGCAGTACTTC

V gene: TRBV20-1
J gene: TRBJ2-7
clone size: -
D gene: TRBD2
CDR3 protein: CSARDQRTSAYEQYF
CDR3 DNA: TGCAGTGCTAGAGATCAAAGGACTAGCGCCTACGAGCAGTACTTC

V gene: TRBV29-1
J gene: TRBJ1-2
clone size: -
D gene: -
CDR3 protein: CSALFGSYGYTF
CDR3 DNA: TGCAGCGCCCTTTTTGGGTCCTATGGCTACACCTTC

V gene: TRBV10-3
J gene: TRBJ2-2
clone size: few
D gene: -
CDR3 protein: CAIRGSDGKNTGELFF
CDR3 DNA: TGTGCCATCAGGGGGTCGGACGGGAAGAACACCGGGGAGCTGTTTTTT

V gene: TRBV5-1
J gene: TRBJ2-5
clone size: -
D gene: -
CDR3 protein: CASSLVGIRETQYF
CDR3 DNA: TGCGCCAGCAGCTTGGTGGGAATAAGAGAGACCCAGTACTTC

V gene: TRBV5-4
J gene: TRBJ2-7
clone size: -
D gene: TRBD2
CDR3 protein: CASSSPRTSGHHEQYF
CDR3 DNA: TGTGCCAGCAGCTCTCCTAGGACTAGCGGACATCACGAGCAGTACTTC

V gene: TRBV6-6
J gene: TRBJ1-3
clone size: -
D gene: -
CDR3 protein: CASHTGNTIYF
CDR3 DNA: TGTGCCAGCCATACGGGAAACACCATATATTTT

V gene: TRBV5-1
J gene: TRBJ2-7
clone size: few
D gene: TRBD2
CDR3 protein: CASSLAITSGDYEQYF
CDR3 DNA: TGCGCCAGCAGCTTGGCCATTACTAGCGGCGACTACGAGCAGTACTTC

V gene: TRBV4-1
J gene: TRBJ1-4
clone size: few
D gene: TRBD1
CDR3 protein: CASSQIRTGVGEKLFF
CDR3 DNA: TGCGCCAGCAGCCAAATCAGAACAGGGGTTGGCGAAAAACTGTTTTTT

V gene: TRBV28
J gene: TRBJ2-3
clone size: many
D gene: TRBD2
CDR3 protein: CASSLGLAGADTQYF
CDR3 DNA: TGTGCCAGCAGTTTAGGTTTAGCGGGAGCAGATACGCAGTATTTT

V gene: TRBV27
J gene: TRBJ2-7
clone size: few
D gene: -
CDR3 protein: CASSLAGLEQYF
CDR3 DNA: TGTGCCAGCAGTTTAGCGGGCTTAGAGCAGTACTTC

V gene: TRBV7-9
J gene: TRBJ2-7
clone size: few
D gene: TRBD2
CDR3 protein: CASSLGFSGRGTPFYEQYF
CDR3 DNA: TGTGCCAGCAGCTTGGGTTTCAGCGGGAGAGGAACGCCATTCTACGAGCAGTACTTC

V gene: TRBV6-2/TRBV6-3
J gene: TRBJ1-4
clone size: -
D gene: -
CDR3 protein: CASSHRRDNEKLFF
CDR3 DNA: TGTGCCAGCAGTCACCGCAGAGATAATGAAAAACTGTTTTTT

V gene: TRBV7-9
J gene: TRBJ2-7
clone size: few
D gene: TRBD2
CDR3 protein: CASSLAGTSGSCEQYF
CDR3 DNA: TGTGCCAGCAGCTTAGCGGGGACTAGCGGGAGTTGCGAGCAGTACTTC

V gene: TRBV6-2/TRBV6-3
J gene: TRBJ1-2
clone size: few
D gene: -
CDR3 protein: CASRTEGFNYGYTF
CDR3 DNA: TGTGCCAGCAGAACGGAAGGGTTTAACTATGGCTACACCTTC

V gene: TRBV4-2
J gene: TRBJ2-7
clone size: -
D gene: -
CDR3 protein: CASSQESSAVYEQYF
CDR3 DNA: TGTGCCAGCAGCCAAGAGTCAAGCGCTGTCTACGAGCAGTACTTC

V gene: TRBV29-1
J gene: TRBJ1-1
clone size: few
D gene: -
CDR3 protein: CSVGRRASAEAFF
CDR3 DNA: TGCAGCGTTGGCCGCAGGGCATCGGCTGAAGCTTTCTTT